These 29 T cell receptor beta chains were sequenced from one sample in a study of blood T cell repertoires in COVID-19. Assay: immunoSEQ multiplex PCR; the TCRdb copy retains only in-frame clones and omits some. Of roughly 200,000 clones in the sample, 87% were seen once. The specimen was peripheral blood. The source is a man in his 60s with active or convalescent COVID-19.

The gene calls are TRBV6-1 and TRBJ2-4; 8 nucleotides align to TRBD1. The CDR3 sequence is 14 residues long. Germline V gives CDR1 MNHNS, CDR2 SASEGT. Trimming took 3 bases from V and 6 from J; bases not matched to a gene: 4. The CDR3 DNA reads as TGTGCCAGCAGTGAGCGACAGGGGACAAACATTCAGTACTTC. It is translated as CASSERQGTNIQYF.

The chain carries TRBV7-2 and TRBJ2-5, with 7 bases that match TRBD2. The CDR3 length is 13 residues. From germline, CDR1 is SGHTA and CDR2 FQGNSA. The V and J ends lost 2 bases and 5 bases, in that order; junction bases with no gene match: 2. CDR3 in DNA: TGTGCCAGCAGCTTATTGGGGGGGGAGACCCAGTACTTC. Translating it yields CASSLLGGETQYF.

The V and J genes are TRBV19 and TRBJ1-6, with D maybe TRBD1 (6 bases). This CDR3 comprises 14 residues. V lost 3 bases, J lost 5 bases, and 8 bases lay in between. Germline V CDR1 and CDR2: LNHDA, SQIVND (reference sequence). CDR3 sequence reads: CASSITGNNSPLHF. The CDR3 coding sequence is TGTGCCAGTAGTATCACAGGGAATAATTCACCCCTCCACTTT.

The J gene is TRBJ2-3, the V gene TRBV7-2; D is possibly TRBD2 (5 bases). CDR1 and CDR2 (germline): SGHTA, FQGNSA. The ends were cut back, 5 bases at V and 6 bases at J, with 12 bases in the middle. CDR3 size: 13 residues. The CDR3 bases are TGTGCCAGCAGCGCCCCTAGCAAGGATACGCAGTATTTT. This gives the protein CASSAPSKDTQYF.

The chain carries TRBV10-3 and TRBJ1-2; D unclear. Germline CDR1 reads ENHRY; CDR2 reads SYGVKD. V was pared by 9 bases and J by 6 bases, with 17 bases between. The CDR3 length is 13 residues. CDR3 nucleotides: TGTGCCATTTCCAATGAGGGTTGGGATGGCTACACCTTC. This sequence encodes CAISNEGWDGYTF.

The rearrangement uses TRBV19 and TRBJ1-1; tentatively, D is TRBD1 (5 bases). Trimming shortened V by 4 bases and J by 6 bases, and 18 bases separated the two germline ends. Per germline, CDR1 LNHDA and CDR2 SQIVND (reference sequence). CDR3 length equals 15 residues. The CDR3 coding sequence is TGTGCCAGTAGTACGCGCCCCCAGGGCTCAGCTGAAGCTTTCTTT. Its translation is CASSTRPQGSAEAFF. The full variable domain, with the rest looked up from reference TRBV19 and TRBJ1-1, is DGGITQSPKYLFRKEGQNVTLSCEQNLNHDAMYWYRQDPGQGLRLIYYSQIVNDFQKGDIAEGYSVSREKKESFPLTVTSAQKNPTAFYLCASSTRPQGSAEAFFGQGTRLTVV.

The J gene is TRBJ2-3, the V gene TRBV5-1; maybe TRBD2 (5 bases). V was shortened by 2 bases and J by 2 bases, with 15 bases between the two germline ends. Germline V gene data show CDR1 as SGHRS and CDR2 as YFSETQ. The CDR3 loop spans 16 amino acids. The CDR3 reads CASSFWRAAPTDTQYF. In nucleotides, the CDR3 is TGCGCCAGCAGCTTCTGGCGGGCGGCCCCCACAGATACGCAGTATTTT.

The V and J genes are TRBV6-5 and TRBJ1-4, with a tentative D call TRBD1 (5 bases). Looked up from germline, CDR1 is MNHEY and CDR2 is SVGAGI. The germline V and J ends were trimmed by 4 bases and 5 bases, with 14 bases remaining between them. The CDR3 extends over 15 amino acids. CDR3 residues: CASSSSVGANEKLFF. In DNA, the CDR3 is TGTGCCAGCAGTTCATCCGTTGGGGCCAATGAAAAACTGTTTTTT.

The gene calls are TRBV24-1 and TRBJ1-4; D gene ambiguous. V lost 7 bases, J lost 4 bases, and 15 bases lay in between. CDR1 is KGHDR, CDR2 SFDVKD, per germline. This CDR3 is 15 amino acids long. The CDR3, as DNA: TGTGCCACCAGCAACCCTCGGAGGATTAATGAAAAACTGTTTTTT. Protein sequence: CATSNPRRINEKLFF.

The chain is built from TRBV5-6 and TRBJ2-1, with 12 bases that match TRBD1. Trimming took 3 bases from V and 9 from J; bases not matched to a gene: 7. This CDR3 is built from 15 residues. Germline CDR1 reads SGHDT; CDR2 reads YYEEEE. Here the CDR3 reads CASSSEGQGAVEQFF. DNA of the CDR3: TGTGCCAGCAGCTCGGAGGGACAGGGGGCGGTTGAGCAGTTCTTC.

Of note for this clone: Mismatch with germline at one junction end may stem from a read error. This chain joins TRBV12-3 or TRBV12-4 and TRBJ1-1; 7 bases fit TRBD1. The CDR3 extends over 13 amino acids. The CDR3 loop is CASSRGTAFNSLF. The CDR3 DNA is TGTGCCAGCAGTCGAGGGACAGCCTTTAACTCTCTCTTT.

This chain connects TRBV6-6 to TRBJ2-5, with D hard to call. Trimming took off 6 bases at V and 5 bases at J, with 10 bases between the two ends. This CDR3 is built from 12 residues. Germline V CDR1 and CDR2: MNHNY, SVGAGI (reference sequence). The CDR3 DNA is TGTGCCAGCAGCATAGCAGCGGAGACCCAGTACTTC. Its protein is CASSIAAETQYF.

This rearrangement joins TRBV7-8 to TRBJ1-2; D uncertain. CDR3 size: 13 residues. Trimming stripped 2 bases from V and 6 bases from J, with 10 bases between. Per the germline V gene, CDR1 is SGHVS and CDR2 is FQNEAQ. The chain's CDR3 is CASSLMTVNGYTF. In DNA form, the CDR3 reads TGTGCCAGCAGCTTAATGACTGTAAATGGCTACACCTTC.

This clone has only one observation. The chain combines TRBV10-3 with TRBJ1-5, with 7 bases lining up with TRBD1. The V gene end was trimmed by 10 bases and the J gene end by 9 bases; junction bases not matched to a gene: 6. Germline V gene data show CDR1 as ENHRY and CDR2 as SYGVKD. The CDR3 loop spans 11 amino acids. The CDR3 DNA sequence: TGTGCCACTGAGACAGGGCGGCCCCAGCATTTT. Translation: CATETGRPQHF.

V gene TRBV15 combines with J gene TRBJ2-7, with 9 bases lining up with TRBD1. Per the germline V gene, CDR1 is LNHNV and CDR2 is YYDKDF (reference sequence). This CDR3 is 15 amino acids long. The J segment lost 3 bases and the V segment lost 5 bases, leaving 8 bases of the junction unmatched. The CDR3 protein is CATSGAGTGNYEQYF. DNA for the CDR3: TGTGCCACCAGCGGGGCCGGGACAGGGAACTACGAGCAGTACTTC.

In its sample, this clone was seen a few times. This chain connects TRBV7-6 to TRBJ1-2, with unresolved D. The CDR3 is made up of 13 amino acids. Trimming removed 0 bases from V and 4 bases from J, with 6 bases in between. Per germline, CDR1 SGHVS and CDR2 FNYEAQ. This CDR3 is CASSLATAYGYTF. The CDR3 DNA is TGTGCCAGCAGCTTAGCTACAGCCTATGGCTACACCTTC.

The chain employs TRBV19 and TRBJ1-2, with a weak D call TRBD1 (5 bases). Germline V CDR1 and CDR2: LNHDA, SQIVND (reference sequence). V was cut by 10 bases and J by 4 bases, with 19 bases left in between. The CDR3 extends over 14 amino acids. Here the CDR3 reads CATKTQGVGYGYTF. The CDR3 DNA is TGTGCCACTAAGACCCAGGGCGTTGGCTATGGCTACACCTTC.

The chain is built from TRBV6-1 and TRBJ2-4; no reliable D call. V lost 1 base to trimming and J lost 9 bases, with 10 bases between them. The V gene's germline CDR1 is MNHNS and CDR2 SASEGT. The CDR3 consists of 13 residues. CDR3 sequence (DNA): TGTGCCAGCAGTGAAGGTCGCTATGGCATTCAGTACTTC. This translates into CASSEGRYGIQYF.

This clone has a handful of counts. J is TRBJ2-1 and V is TRBV9, with 11 nucleotides matching TRBD2. V lost 5 bases and J lost 4; bases outside the gene matches: 8. The germline gives CDR1 SGDLS, CDR2 YYNGEE. The CDR3 is 16 residues long. The CDR3 sequence: CASSPPGTSGYNEQFF. The DNA of the CDR3 is TGTGCCAGCAGTCCACCCGGGACTAGCGGATACAATGAGCAGTTCTTC.

V and J are TRBV19 and TRBJ2-2; D is unresolved. Germline CDR1 reads LNHDA; CDR2 reads SQIVND (reference sequence). CDR3 length: 13 residues. With 2 bases removed from V and 6 bases from J, the gap between germline ends came to 7 bases. The CDR3 nucleotides read TGTGCCAGTAGTATAACATTATCCGGGGAGCTGTTTTTT. Amino acid sequence: CASSITLSGELFF.

The chain links TRBV5-5 to TRBJ2-3; 14 bases map to TRBD2. The CDR3 is 19 residues long. V shed 6 bases, J shed 1 base, and the junction held 13 bases outside the gene matches. Germline CDR1 and CDR2: SGHKS and YYEKEE (reference sequence). The CDR3 sequence is CASTLRTSGGYYGTDTQYF. The CDR3, as DNA: TGTGCCAGCACCCTCAGGACTAGCGGGGGGTATTATGGCACAGATACGCAGTATTTT.

This clone has only a few counts. The chain carries TRBV5-1 and TRBJ2-1, with 11 bases matching TRBD1. The V and J ends lost 4 bases and 4 bases, in that order; junction bases with no gene match: 10. The CDR3 has 17 amino acids. From germline, CDR1 is SGHRS and CDR2 YFSETQ. CDR3 in DNA: TGCGCCAGCAGCCCGGGACAGGGGGTTCTCCTATACAATGAGCAGTTCTTC. Translating it yields CASSPGQGVLLYNEQFF.

The J gene is TRBJ2-3, the V gene TRBV10-3, with 10 bases that match TRBD2. The CDR3 loop spans 16 amino acids. Per the germline V gene, CDR1 is ENHRY and CDR2 is SYGVKD. J gave up 2 bases and V 6 bases, and 8 bases lay outside the gene matches. In nucleotides, the CDR3 is TGTGCCATCAGCACAAGCGGGGGGGGTTTCACAGATACGCAGTATTTT. It yields the protein CAISTSGGGFTDTQYF.

V and J are TRBV9 and TRBJ2-7; TRBD1 matches at 7 bases. J lost 4 bases, V lost 3 bases, and 7 bases had no gene match. Germline V gene data show CDR1 as SGDLS and CDR2 as YYNGEE. This CDR3 has 14 amino acids. This CDR3 is CASSAGTATYEQYF. Written as DNA, the CDR3 is TGTGCCAGCAGCGCGGGGACAGCGACTTACGAGCAGTACTTC. The variable domain in full, with the rest retrieved from reference TRBV9 and TRBJ2-7, is DSGVTQTPKHLITATGQRVTLRCSPRSGDLSVYWYQQSLDQGLQFLIQYYNGEERAKGNILERFSAQQFPDLHSELNLSSLELGDSALYFCASSAGTATYEQYFGPGTRLTVT.

V is TRBV13 and J is TRBJ2-1, with TRBD1 as a possible D gene (5 bases). CDR3 length equals 13 residues. The germline V gene has CDR1 PRHDT and CDR2 FYEKMQ (reference sequence). The V end lost 11 bases, the J end lost 8 bases, and 19 bases lay between the germline ends. The DNA for the CDR3 is TGTGCCTTAGGACAAGGGCGAAGCCATGAGCAGTTCTTC. This encodes CALGQGRSHEQFF.

The genes are TRBV5-5 and TRBJ1-5, with a tentative D call TRBD1 (5 bases). Trimming shortened V by 0 bases and J by 2 bases, and 9 bases separated the two germline ends. CDR3 size: 15 residues. Germline CDR1 is SGHKS and CDR2 is YYEKEE (reference sequence). This CDR3 reads CASSLEGFGNQPQHF. The CDR3 coding sequence is TGTGCCAGCAGCTTGGAGGGGTTCGGCAATCAGCCCCAGCATTTT.

V is TRBV5-1 and J is TRBJ2-5, with D perhaps TRBD2 (7 bases). This CDR3 is built from 15 residues. V was clipped by 3 bases and J by 2 bases, with 14 bases between them. CDR1 is SGHRS, CDR2 YFSETQ, per germline. The CDR3 DNA follows: TGCGCCAGCAGCTATGGACTAGGGGGGCAAGAGACCCAGTACTTC. Translation: CASSYGLGGQETQYF. Looking up the rest from reference TRBV5-1 and TRBJ2-5 gives the full variable domain: KAGVTQTPRYLIKTRGQQVTLSCSPISGHRSVSWYQQTPGQGLQFLFEYFSETQRNKGNFPGRFSGRQFSNSRSEMNVSTLELGDSALYLCASSYGLGGQETQYFGPGTRLLVL.

The chain carries TRBV11-2 and TRBJ2-5, with TRBD2 identical over 13 bases. The junction had 8 bases not matched to a gene; V was cut back by 5 bases and J by 5 bases. The length of the CDR3 is 16 residues. Germline V gene sequence: CDR1 SGHAT, CDR2 FQNNGV. CDR3 sequence: CASSARLAGGGETQYF. The CDR3 nucleotides are TGTGCCAGCAGCGCCAGACTAGCGGGGGGAGGGGAGACCCAGTACTTC. The full variable domain, completed using reference TRBV11-2 and TRBJ2-5, is EAGVAQSPRYKIIEKRQSVAFWCNPISGHATLYWYQQILGQGPKLLIQFQNNGVVDDSQLPKDRFSAERLKGVDSTLKIQPAKLEDSAVYLCASSARLAGGGETQYFGPGTRLLVL.

V and J are TRBV5-4 and TRBJ2-5, with TRBD2 matching 10 bases. Germline V gene data show CDR1 as SGHNT and CDR2 as YYREEE (reference sequence). The CDR3 loop spans 15 amino acids. J was trimmed by 5 bases and V by 1 base; bases with no gene match: 5. DNA for the CDR3: TGTGCCAGCAGCTTGCGCAGCGGGGGGGGTGAGACCCAGTACTTC. It yields the protein CASSLRSGGGETQYF.